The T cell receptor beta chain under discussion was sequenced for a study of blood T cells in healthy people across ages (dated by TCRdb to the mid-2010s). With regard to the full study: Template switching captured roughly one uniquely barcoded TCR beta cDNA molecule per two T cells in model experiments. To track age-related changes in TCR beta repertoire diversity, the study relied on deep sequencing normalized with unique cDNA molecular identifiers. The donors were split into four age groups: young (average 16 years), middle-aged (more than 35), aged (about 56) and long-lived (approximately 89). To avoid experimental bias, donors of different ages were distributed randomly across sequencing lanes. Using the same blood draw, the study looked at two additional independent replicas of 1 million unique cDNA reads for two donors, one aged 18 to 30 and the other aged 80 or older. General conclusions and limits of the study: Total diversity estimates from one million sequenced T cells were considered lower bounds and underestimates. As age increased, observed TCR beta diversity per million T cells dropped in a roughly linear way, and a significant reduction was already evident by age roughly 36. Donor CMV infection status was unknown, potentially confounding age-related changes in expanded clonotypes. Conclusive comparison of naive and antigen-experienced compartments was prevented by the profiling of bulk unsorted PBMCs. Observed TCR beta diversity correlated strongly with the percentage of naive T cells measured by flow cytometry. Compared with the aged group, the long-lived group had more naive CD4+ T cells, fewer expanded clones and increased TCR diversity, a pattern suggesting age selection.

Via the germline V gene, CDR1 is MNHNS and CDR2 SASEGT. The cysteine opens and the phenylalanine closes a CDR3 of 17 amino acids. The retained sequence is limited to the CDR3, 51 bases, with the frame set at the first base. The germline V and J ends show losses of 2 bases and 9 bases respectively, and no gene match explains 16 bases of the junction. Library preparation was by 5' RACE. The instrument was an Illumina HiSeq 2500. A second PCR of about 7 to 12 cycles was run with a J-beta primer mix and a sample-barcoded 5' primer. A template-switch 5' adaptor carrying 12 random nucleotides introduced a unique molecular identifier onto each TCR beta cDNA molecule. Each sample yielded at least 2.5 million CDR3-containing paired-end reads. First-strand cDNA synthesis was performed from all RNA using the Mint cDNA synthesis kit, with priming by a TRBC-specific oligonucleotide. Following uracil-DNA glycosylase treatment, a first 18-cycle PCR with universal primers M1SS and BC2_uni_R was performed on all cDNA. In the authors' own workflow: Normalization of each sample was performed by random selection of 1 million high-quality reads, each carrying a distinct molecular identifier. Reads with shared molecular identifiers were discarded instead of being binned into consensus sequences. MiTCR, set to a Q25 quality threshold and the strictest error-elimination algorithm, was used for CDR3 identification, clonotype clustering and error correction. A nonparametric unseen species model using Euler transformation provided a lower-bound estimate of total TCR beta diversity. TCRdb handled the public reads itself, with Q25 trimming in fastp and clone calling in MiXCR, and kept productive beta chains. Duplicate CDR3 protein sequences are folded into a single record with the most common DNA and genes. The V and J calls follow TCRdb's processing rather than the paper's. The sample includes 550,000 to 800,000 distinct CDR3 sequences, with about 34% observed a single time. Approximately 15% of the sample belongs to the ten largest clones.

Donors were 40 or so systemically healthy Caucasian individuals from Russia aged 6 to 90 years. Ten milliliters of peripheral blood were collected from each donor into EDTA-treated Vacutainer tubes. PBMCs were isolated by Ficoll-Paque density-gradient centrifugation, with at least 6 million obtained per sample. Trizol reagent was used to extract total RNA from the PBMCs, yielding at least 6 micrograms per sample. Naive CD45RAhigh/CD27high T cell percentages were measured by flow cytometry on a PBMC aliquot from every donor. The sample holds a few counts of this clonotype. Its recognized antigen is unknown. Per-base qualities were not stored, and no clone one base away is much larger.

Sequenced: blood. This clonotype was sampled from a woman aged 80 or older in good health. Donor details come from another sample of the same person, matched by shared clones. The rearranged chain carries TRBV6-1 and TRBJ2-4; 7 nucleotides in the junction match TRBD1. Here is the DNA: TGTGCCAGCAGTGAACTGTGGCAGGGGGTCGAATTCGTCATTCAGTACTTC. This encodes CASSELWQGVEFVIQYF.